This T cell receptor (beta chain) was captured in a study of early T cells in non-severe SARS-CoV-2 infection. Germline V gene sequence: CDR1 SGDLS, CDR2 YYNGEE. The V and J ends lost 2 bases and 0 bases respectively, with 8 bases between them. This CDR3 spans 14 amino acids. TCRdb fed the 5' RACE reads into MiXCR, producing one record per CDR3 protein. This table holds tens of thousands of distinct CDR3 sequences, approximately 5% found once. The sequence derives from an adult who was a healthcare worker with PCR-confirmed SARS-CoV-2 infection or an uninfected control (not recorded which). V gene TRBV9 combines with J gene TRBJ1-2, with a possible D match to TRBD1 (5 bases). This sample comprised whole blood, obtained at baseline. This CDR3 is CASSVTGTNYGYTF. In nucleotides, the CDR3 is TGTGCCAGCAGCGTCACAGGAACTAACTATGGCTACACCTTC.